This is a list of T cell receptor beta chains from one sample in a study of blood T cells in healthy people across ages. MiXCR, run by TCRdb on the 5' RACE reads, gives a single entry per CDR3 protein. The sample records under 950,000 distinct CDR3 sequences, 22% being singletons. The sample consisted of blood. These receptors were obtained from a man aged 70 or older in good health. CDR3s include the opening cysteine and the closing phenylalanine or tryptophan. Fields, in order: V gene, clone size, CDR3 length, CDR3 protein. Rows give clone size only sometimes, using once, few, many, or a class for an expanded clone.

v_call: TRBV25-1
clone_size: many
cdr3_length: 15
cdr3_aa: CASPGRGIAGNTIYF

v_call: TRBV6-2/TRBV6-3
clone_size: NA
cdr3_length: 15
cdr3_aa: CASRFRDRPQETQYF

v_call: TRBV5-1
clone_size: few
cdr3_length: 15
cdr3_aa: CASSLFSPGSYGYTF

v_call: TRBV19
clone_size: few
cdr3_length: 13
cdr3_aa: CASSTGQGGEQYF

v_call: TRBV7-9
clone_size: NA
cdr3_length: 15
cdr3_aa: CASSLRTSGTNEQFF

v_call: TRBV24-1
clone_size: many
cdr3_length: 15
cdr3_aa: CATSEARTDQETQYF

v_call: TRBV27
clone_size: NA
cdr3_length: 16
cdr3_aa: CASSGLGQGAQETQYF

v_call: TRBV20-1
clone_size: NA
cdr3_length: 12
cdr3_aa: CSSIWGANVLTF

v_call: TRBV7-3
clone_size: few
cdr3_length: 16
cdr3_aa: CASSLKTGVLNSEQFF

v_call: TRBV6-5
clone_size: NA
cdr3_length: 17
cdr3_aa: CASSYVRLAGSTDTQYF

v_call: TRBV5-1
clone_size: NA
cdr3_length: 16
cdr3_aa: CASSSPGGISYNEQFF

v_call: TRBV30
clone_size: few
cdr3_length: 13
cdr3_aa: CAWGQGMNTEAFF

v_call: TRBV7-8
clone_size: NA
cdr3_length: 14
cdr3_aa: CASGLRTRQETQYF

v_call: TRBV7-2
clone_size: few
cdr3_length: 17
cdr3_aa: CASSFKGGGQGADTQYF

v_call: TRBV28
clone_size: NA
cdr3_length: 12
cdr3_aa: CASTQYNSPLHF

v_call: TRBV20-1
clone_size: few
cdr3_length: 17
cdr3_aa: CSGTTSGEAPSTDTQYF

v_call: TRBV10-3
clone_size: few
cdr3_length: 13
cdr3_aa: CAIWTGLYNEQFF

v_call: TRBV18
clone_size: few
cdr3_length: 13
cdr3_aa: CASPGQTNTEAFF

v_call: TRBV12-3/TRBV12-4
clone_size: few
cdr3_length: 14
cdr3_aa: CASSGGAVFPEQYF

v_call: TRBV20-1
clone_size: NA
cdr3_length: 12
cdr3_aa: CSAPSPKETQYF

v_call: TRBV6-5
clone_size: NA
cdr3_length: 16
cdr3_aa: CASSYSMSPSSNTIYF

v_call: TRBV28
clone_size: few
cdr3_length: 15
cdr3_aa: CASSPPSGVTDTQYF

v_call: TRBV6-1
clone_size: NA
cdr3_length: 15
cdr3_aa: CASSNSGGAPGELFF

v_call: TRBV20-1
clone_size: NA
cdr3_length: 14
cdr3_aa: CSASARGLGEKLFF

v_call: TRBV5-6
clone_size: few
cdr3_length: 13
cdr3_aa: CASSAQGLYGYTF

v_call: TRBV12-3/TRBV12-4
clone_size: few
cdr3_length: 13
cdr3_aa: CASSRDVDQPQHF

v_call: TRBV27
clone_size: NA
cdr3_length: 14
cdr3_aa: CASSPRVGNTEAFF

v_call: TRBV20-1
clone_size: NA
cdr3_length: 13
cdr3_aa: CSARGRGDYGYTF

v_call: TRBV15
clone_size: few
cdr3_length: 17
cdr3_aa: CATSRENAMLNTGELFF

v_call: TRBV20-1
clone_size: NA
cdr3_length: 14
cdr3_aa: CSARTPGLDNEQFF

v_call: TRBV29-1
clone_size: NA
cdr3_length: 14
cdr3_aa: CSVELAGYTGELFF

v_call: TRBV18
clone_size: few
cdr3_length: 13
cdr3_aa: CASSPVGFAEAFF

v_call: TRBV3-1
clone_size: NA
cdr3_length: 15
cdr3_aa: CASSPLSGGGNEQFF

v_call: TRBV14
clone_size: few
cdr3_length: 13
cdr3_aa: CASSQDSVYGYTF

v_call: TRBV20-1
clone_size: NA
cdr3_length: 14
cdr3_aa: CSARFRGGDTEAFF

v_call: TRBV24-1
clone_size: NA
cdr3_length: 11
cdr3_aa: CATSDGNTIYF

v_call: TRBV2
clone_size: NA
cdr3_length: 16
cdr3_aa: CASTPDRPFAYNEQFF

v_call: TRBV27
clone_size: NA
cdr3_length: 13
cdr3_aa: CASRRTSVTEQFF

v_call: TRBV30
clone_size: NA
cdr3_length: 13
cdr3_aa: CAWSVGTVYGYTF

v_call: TRBV3-1
clone_size: few
cdr3_length: 12
cdr3_aa: CASSQAFDEQYF

v_call: TRBV21-1
clone_size: NA
cdr3_length: 15
cdr3_aa: CASSNACRTSYEQYF

v_call: TRBV2
clone_size: NA
cdr3_length: 15
cdr3_aa: CASSEGGLNTDTQYF

v_call: TRBV7-8
clone_size: NA
cdr3_length: 15
cdr3_aa: CASSLPGILSYEQYF

v_call: TRBV7-9
clone_size: many
cdr3_length: 14
cdr3_aa: CASSLVSGVYEQFF

v_call: TRBV20-1
clone_size: NA
cdr3_length: 12
cdr3_aa: CSVSTGKAGYTF